A selection of T cell receptor beta chains follows, all from one sample in a study of T cell repertoires in cytomegalovirus infection. TCRdb fed the reads into MiXCR, producing one record per CDR3 protein. The repertoire includes hundreds of thousands of distinct CDR3 sequences, approximately 30% of them detected once, and 13% sits in the top ten. Which antigens these TCRs recognize remains unknown. Sequences were derived from cultured CD8+ T cells from PBMCs, sampled from culture after CMV antigen stimulation. The receptors stem from a human donor in good health (CMV status not recorded). Some clones in this sample may be carry-over from other donors' samples. Both conserved end residues are part of each CDR3. A D gene is named only where the DNA matches it firmly. Clone size, where shown, is once, few, many, or a class for clones that have expanded.

d_gene	v_gene	abundance	j_gene	CDR3nt	CDR3aa
TRBD1	TRBV12-3/TRBV12-4	.	TRBJ2-2	TGTGCCAGCAGCTTGACAGGGATCGCCGGGGAGCTGTTTTTT	CASSLTGIAGELFF
.	TRBV5-8	.	TRBJ1-2	TGTGCCAGCAGCTGGCCGGAGGGAAACTATGGCTACACCTTC	CASSWPEGNYGYTF
.	TRBV27	.	TRBJ1-1	TGTGCCAGCAGTTATCGGGTTTCGGGTCTGGGGAGCACTGAAGCTTTCTTT	CASSYRVSGLGSTEAFF
.	TRBV19	.	TRBJ2-1	TGTGCCAGTAGTATAGACCTCTATGAAGGGCAGAAGCAGTTCTTC	CASSIDLYEGQKQFF
.	TRBV7-9	few	TRBJ1-1	TGTGCCAGCAGCTCAATCGTTGAAGCTTTCTTT	CASSSIVEAFF
.	TRBV7-9	few	TRBJ2-2	TGTGCCAGTCATCTTTGGACGGTGAACACCGGGGAGCTGTTTTTT	CASHLWTVNTGELFF
.	TRBV9	few	TRBJ1-2	TGTGCCAGCAGCGTAGCTCGGTCGGGCGCGGGGGGCTACACCTTC	CASSVARSGAGGYTF
.	TRBV29-1	.	TRBJ1-1	TGCAGCGTGCGGAGAGCTGAAGCTTTCTTT	CSVRRAEAFF
.	TRBV5-1	.	TRBJ2-5	TGCGCCAGTATGACTAACTACCAAGAGACCCAGTACTTC	CASMTNYQETQYF
TRBD1	TRBV27	.	TRBJ1-6	TGTGCCAGCAGGAGACAGGGGGACTATAATTCACCCCTCCACTTT	CASRRQGDYNSPLHF
.	TRBV29-1	few	TRBJ1-1	TGCAGCGTGGAGGAGACAGCCCGAAGGGCCACTGAAGCTTTCTTT	CSVEETARRATEAFF
.	TRBV6-2/TRBV6-3	.	TRBJ1-1	TGTGCCAGCAGATCCGCCGGGGGGCACACTGAAGCTTTCTTT	CASRSAGGHTEAFF
.	TRBV4-1	few	TRBJ1-1	TGCGCCAGCAGCCCTTTCTCAAACGGAGGAGCTTTCTTT	CASSPFSNGGAFF
.	TRBV7-6	.	TRBJ1-3	TGTGCCAGCAGCTTAGACAGTTCGTTTGGAAACACCATATATTTT	CASSLDSSFGNTIYF
TRBD1	TRBV10-3	.	TRBJ2-1	TGTGCCATCACGACAGGGGGTTACAATGAGCAGTTCTTC	CAITTGGYNEQFF
.	TRBV6-6	.	TRBJ2-2	TGTGCCAGCATTCCCGTGACAGCGAACACCGGGGAGCTGTTTTTT	CASIPVTANTGELFF
.	TRBV6-5	.	TRBJ1-4	TGTGCCAGCAGTTACCGTCGTGCAGCAACTAATGAAAAACTGTTTTTT	CASSYRRAATNEKLFF
.	TRBV7-2	many	TRBJ1-1	TGTGCCAGCGGGAGGACCAGCACTGAAGCTTTCTTT	CASGRTSTEAFF
.	TRBV10-3	.	TRBJ1-6	TGTGCCATCAATAACGGGGAGGCCCCGGGATCACCCCTCCACTTT	CAINNGEAPGSPLHF
.	TRBV27	.	TRBJ2-5	TGTGCCAGCAGCGCCCGGGGCAGAGTTGGTGAGACCCAGTACTTC	CASSARGRVGETQYF
.	TRBV24-1	once	TRBJ1-1	TGTGCCACCAGTGAACCTAAGGGGGAGGACACTGAAGCTTTCTTT	CATSEPKGEDTEAFF
.	TRBV5-4	.	TRBJ1-1	TGTGCCAGGAGCCTTCAGGGGACCACTGAAGCTTTCTTT	CARSLQGTTEAFF
.	TRBV12-3/TRBV12-4	few	TRBJ2-5	TGTGCCAGCAGCCCTGCAATCTACGGGGGACCGGCGACCCAGTACTTC	CASSPAIYGGPATQYF
TRBD2	TRBV9	.	TRBJ2-2	TGTGCCAGCAGCGTAGCCCCACTAGCGGGGGGGCTCACCGGGGAGCTGTTTTTT	CASSVAPLAGGLTGELFF
TRBD1	TRBV23-1	.	TRBJ2-2	TGCGCCAGCAGTCAGGGGATTCCGGGACAGGAGAACACCGGGGAGCTGTTTTTT	CASSQGIPGQENTGELFF
.	TRBV7-6	.	TRBJ2-5	TGTGCCAGCAACAGGATCCGGGGACAAGAGACCCAGTACTTC	CASNRIRGQETQYF
.	TRBV7-9	few	TRBJ2-1	TGTGCCAGCAGCTCCTCCGGGGGGCTGACCTACAATGAGCAGTTCTTC	CASSSSGGLTYNEQFF
.	TRBV5-6	.	TRBJ2-7	TGTGCCAGCACCGGAGAATTTTACGAGCAGTACTTC	CASTGEFYEQYF
.	TRBV20-1	.	TRBJ1-6	TGCAGTGCTACCCTCCAATCCCAGGGTATTGCCTTTGGTTCACCCCTCCACTTT	CSATLQSQGIAFGSPLHF
TRBD2	TRBV5-1	few	TRBJ2-7	TGCGCCAGCAGACCACCGGGGGGGCAATACGAGCAGTACTTC	CASRPPGGQYEQYF
.	TRBV7-8	.	TRBJ2-3	TGTGCCAGCAGTTTAGCGATCTCTAGCACAGATACGCAGTATTTT	CASSLAISSTDTQYF
TRBD2	TRBV2	few	TRBJ2-1	TGTGCCAGCAGTGATAGCAGGACTAGCGGGGGATATGGTGAGCAGTTCTTC	CASSDSRTSGGYGEQFF
TRBD1	TRBV6-2/TRBV6-3	few	TRBJ1-1	TGTGCCAGCACTCCGGGACAGGGAAGGACTGAAGCTTTCTTT	CASTPGQGRTEAFF
.	TRBV7-8	few	TRBJ1-2	TGTGCCAGCAGTCCTACCTCGTATTCTGGCTACACCTTC	CASSPTSYSGYTF
.	TRBV7-9	many	TRBJ1-1	TGTGCCAGCAGCCACCATACTATTAGGCCCAAAAAGACTGAAGCTTTCTTT	CASSHHTIRPKKTEAFF
.	TRBV7-6	.	TRBJ2-1	TGTGCCAGCAGCTTATCAACCCGACAGGTGCCCCCCTGGGATGAGCAGTTCTTC	CASSLSTRQVPPWDEQFF
.	TRBV7-2	few	TRBJ2-1	TGTGCCAGCAGCTTACCGCGGGGGCCTGGGTTTGAGCAGTTCTTC	CASSLPRGPGFEQFF
.	TRBV9	few	TRBJ2-1	TGTGCCAGCAGCGTATATTCAGACTTCTCCTACAATGAGCAGTTCTTC	CASSVYSDFSYNEQFF
TRBD1	TRBV20-1	once	TRBJ1-1	TGCAGTGCTAGAAGGTTCCAGGGGGCGAACACTGAAGCTTTCTTT	CSARRFQGANTEAFF
.	TRBV5-5	.	TRBJ2-7	TGTGCCAGCAGCAATAAATACGAGCAGTACTTC	CASSNKYEQYF
.	TRBV12-3/TRBV12-4	many	TRBJ2-5	TGTGCCAGCAGGCACCGGGACCGGCAAGAGACCCAGTACTTC	CASRHRDRQETQYF
.	TRBV20-1	.	TRBJ1-2	TGCAGTGCTAGGTCCCCTAGAAATACTAACTATGGCTACACCTTC	CSARSPRNTNYGYTF
.	TRBV7-8	.	TRBJ1-5	TGTGCCAACAGCTACAAAGGGGGGGGCGGGCGGCCCCAGCATTTT	CANSYKGGGGRPQHF
.	TRBV6-6	few	TRBJ1-5	TGTGCCAGCAGTTTGAGACAGACCAATCAGCCCCAGCATTTT	CASSLRQTNQPQHF
TRBD2	TRBV4-1	.	TRBJ2-2	TGCGCCAGCAGCCAAGCACTAGCGGGGGGGAACACCGGGGAGCTGTTTTTT	CASSQALAGGNTGELFF
.	TRBV6-6	.	TRBJ1-3	TGTGCCAGCGCAGGCCTATCTGGAAACACCATATATTTT	CASAGLSGNTIYF
TRBD1	TRBV11-1	few	TRBJ2-1	TGTGCCAGCAGCATCCGGGACAGGCCATCGGATGAGCAGTTCTTC	CASSIRDRPSDEQFF
.	TRBV25-1	few	TRBJ1-1	TGTGCCAGCAGTGAATTATTGGGGCGAACTGAAGCTTTCTTT	CASSELLGRTEAFF
.	TRBV19	.	TRBJ2-5	TGTGCCAGTAGTATTCCGGGCCCCCAAGAGACCCAGTACTTC	CASSIPGPQETQYF
TRBD2	TRBV6-2/TRBV6-3	.	TRBJ2-5	TGTGCCAGCAGTTACGCTATGGGAGCTAGCGGGGGGGCCGAAGAGACCCAGTACTTC	CASSYAMGASGGAEETQYF
.	TRBV6-5	.	TRBJ1-1	TGTGCCAGCAGTTACACGGAAGACACTGAAGCTTTCTTT	CASSYTEDTEAFF
TRBD2	TRBV7-8	many	TRBJ2-5	TGTGCCAGCAGCGAGACTAGCGGGGGGGCCTTGTACTTC	CASSETSGGALYF
.	TRBV7-9	few	TRBJ1-2	TGTGCCAGCAGCTTAGGACGGGACTCCTATGCTGGGGGCTACACCTTC	CASSLGRDSYAGGYTF
.	TRBV6-2/TRBV6-3	.	TRBJ2-1	TGTGCCAGCTGGAAGAGCTCCTACAATGAGCAGTTCTTC	CASWKSSYNEQFF
TRBD1	TRBV7-9	.	TRBJ2-1	TGTGCCAGCAGCTCCCGGGACAGGGCGGAGAATGAGCAGTTCTTC	CASSSRDRAENEQFF
TRBD2	TRBV6-2/TRBV6-3	few	TRBJ2-1	TGTGCCAGCAGTTGGGTTCCTGGTAGCGCGGGGGGGCCCAATGAGCAGTTCTTC	CASSWVPGSAGGPNEQFF
.	TRBV7-6	.	TRBJ2-1	TGTGCCAGCAGCTTAACTCTGGGGAAGTCCAACAATGAGCAGTTCTTC	CASSLTLGKSNNEQFF